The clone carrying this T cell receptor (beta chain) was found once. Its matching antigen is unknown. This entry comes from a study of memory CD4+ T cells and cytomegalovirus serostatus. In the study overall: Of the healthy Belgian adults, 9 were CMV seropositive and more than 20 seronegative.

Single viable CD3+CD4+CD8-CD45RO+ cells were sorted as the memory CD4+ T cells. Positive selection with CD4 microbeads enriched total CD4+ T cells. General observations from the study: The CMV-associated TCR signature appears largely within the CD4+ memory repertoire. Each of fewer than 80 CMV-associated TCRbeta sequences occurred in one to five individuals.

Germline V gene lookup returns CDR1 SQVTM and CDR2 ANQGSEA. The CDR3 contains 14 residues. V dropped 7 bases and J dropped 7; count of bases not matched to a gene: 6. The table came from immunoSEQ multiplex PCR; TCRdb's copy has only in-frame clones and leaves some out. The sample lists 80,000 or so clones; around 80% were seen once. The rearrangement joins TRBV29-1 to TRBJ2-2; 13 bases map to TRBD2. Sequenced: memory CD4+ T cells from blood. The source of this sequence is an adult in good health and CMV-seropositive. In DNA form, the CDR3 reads TGCAGCGCCCGGACTAGCGGGAGCATCGGGGAGCTGTTTTTT. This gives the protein CSARTSGSIGELFF.